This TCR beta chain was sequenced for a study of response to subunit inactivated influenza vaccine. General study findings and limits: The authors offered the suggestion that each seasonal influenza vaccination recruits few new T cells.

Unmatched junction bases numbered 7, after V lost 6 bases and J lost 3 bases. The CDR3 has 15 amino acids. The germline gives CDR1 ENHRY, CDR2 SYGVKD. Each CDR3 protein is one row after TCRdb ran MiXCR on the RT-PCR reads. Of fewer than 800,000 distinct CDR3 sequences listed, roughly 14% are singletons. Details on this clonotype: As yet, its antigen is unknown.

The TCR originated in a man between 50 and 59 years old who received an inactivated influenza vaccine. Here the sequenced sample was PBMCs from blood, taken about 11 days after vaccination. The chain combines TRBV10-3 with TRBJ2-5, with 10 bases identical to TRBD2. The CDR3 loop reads CAIRGAGGNKETQYF. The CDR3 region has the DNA TGTGCCATCAGGGGAGCGGGGGGGAATAAAGAGACCCAGTACTTC.